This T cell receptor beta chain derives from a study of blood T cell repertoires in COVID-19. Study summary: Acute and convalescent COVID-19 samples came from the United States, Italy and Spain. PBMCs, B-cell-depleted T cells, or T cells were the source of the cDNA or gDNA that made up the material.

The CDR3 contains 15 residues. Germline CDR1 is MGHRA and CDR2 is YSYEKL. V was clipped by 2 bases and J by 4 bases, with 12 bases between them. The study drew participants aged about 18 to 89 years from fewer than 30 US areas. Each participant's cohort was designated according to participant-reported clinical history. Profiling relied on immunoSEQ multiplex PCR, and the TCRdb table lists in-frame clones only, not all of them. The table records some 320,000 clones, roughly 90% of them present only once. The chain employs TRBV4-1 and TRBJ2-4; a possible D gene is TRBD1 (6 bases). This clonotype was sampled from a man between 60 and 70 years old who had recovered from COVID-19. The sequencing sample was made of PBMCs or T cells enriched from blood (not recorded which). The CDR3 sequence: CASSQPWTEKNIQYF. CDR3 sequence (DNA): TGCGCCAGCAGCCAACCCTGGACAGAGAAAAACATTCAGTACTTC.